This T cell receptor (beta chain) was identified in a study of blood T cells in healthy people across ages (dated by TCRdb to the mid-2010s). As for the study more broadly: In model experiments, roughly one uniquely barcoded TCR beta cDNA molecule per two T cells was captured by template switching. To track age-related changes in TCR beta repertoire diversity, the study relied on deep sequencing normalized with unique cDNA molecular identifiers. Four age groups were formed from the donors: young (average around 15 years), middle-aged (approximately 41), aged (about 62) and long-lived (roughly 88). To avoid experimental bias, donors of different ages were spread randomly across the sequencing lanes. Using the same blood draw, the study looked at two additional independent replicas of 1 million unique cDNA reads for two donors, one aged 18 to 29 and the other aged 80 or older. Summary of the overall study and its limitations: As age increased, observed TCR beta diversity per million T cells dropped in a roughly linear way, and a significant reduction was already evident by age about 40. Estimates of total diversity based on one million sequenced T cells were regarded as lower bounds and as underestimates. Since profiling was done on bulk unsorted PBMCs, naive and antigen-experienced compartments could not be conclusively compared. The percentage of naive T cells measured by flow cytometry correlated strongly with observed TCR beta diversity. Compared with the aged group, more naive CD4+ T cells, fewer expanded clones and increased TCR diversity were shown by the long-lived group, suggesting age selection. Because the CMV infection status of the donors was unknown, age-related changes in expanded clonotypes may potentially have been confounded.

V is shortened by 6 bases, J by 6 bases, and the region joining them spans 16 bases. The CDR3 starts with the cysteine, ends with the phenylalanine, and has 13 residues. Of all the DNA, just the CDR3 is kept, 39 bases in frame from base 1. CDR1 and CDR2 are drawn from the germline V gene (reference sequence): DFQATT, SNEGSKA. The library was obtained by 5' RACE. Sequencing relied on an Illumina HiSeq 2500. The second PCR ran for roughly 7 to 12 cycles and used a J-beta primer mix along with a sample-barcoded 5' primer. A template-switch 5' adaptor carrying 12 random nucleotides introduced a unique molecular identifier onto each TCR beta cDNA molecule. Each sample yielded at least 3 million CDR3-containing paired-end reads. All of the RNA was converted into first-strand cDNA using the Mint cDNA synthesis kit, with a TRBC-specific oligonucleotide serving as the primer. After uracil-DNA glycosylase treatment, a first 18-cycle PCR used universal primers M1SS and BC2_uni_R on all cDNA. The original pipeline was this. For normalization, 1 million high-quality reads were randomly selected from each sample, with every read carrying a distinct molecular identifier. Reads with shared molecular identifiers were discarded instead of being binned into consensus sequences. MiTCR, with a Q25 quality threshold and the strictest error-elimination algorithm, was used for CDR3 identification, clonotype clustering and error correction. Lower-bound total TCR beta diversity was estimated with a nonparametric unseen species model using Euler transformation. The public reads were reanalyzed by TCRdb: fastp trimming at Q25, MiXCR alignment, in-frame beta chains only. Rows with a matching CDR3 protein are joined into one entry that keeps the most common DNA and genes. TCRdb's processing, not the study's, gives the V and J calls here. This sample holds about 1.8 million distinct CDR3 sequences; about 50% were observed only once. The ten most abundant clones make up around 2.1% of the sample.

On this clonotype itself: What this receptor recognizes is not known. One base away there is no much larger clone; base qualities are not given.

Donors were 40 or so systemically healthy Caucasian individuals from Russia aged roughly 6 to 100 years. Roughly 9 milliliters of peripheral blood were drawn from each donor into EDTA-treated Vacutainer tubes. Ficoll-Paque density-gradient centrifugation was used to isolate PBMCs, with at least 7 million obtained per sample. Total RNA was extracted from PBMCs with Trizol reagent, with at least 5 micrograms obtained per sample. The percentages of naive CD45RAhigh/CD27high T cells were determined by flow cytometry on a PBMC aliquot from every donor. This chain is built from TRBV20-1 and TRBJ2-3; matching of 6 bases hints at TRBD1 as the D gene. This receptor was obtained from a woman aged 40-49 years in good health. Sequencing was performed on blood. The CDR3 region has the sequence CSAEQGNRDTQYF. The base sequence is TGCAGTGCCGAGCAGGGGAATCGGGATACGCAGTATTTT.